The sample holds many counts of the clone carrying this TCR beta chain. Antigen: not known. The TCR beta libraries were generated through quantitative 5'-RACE incorporating molecular barcodes. TCRdb reprocessed the 5' RACE reads with MiXCR, giving one entry per CDR3 protein. The sample holds just under 550,000 distinct CDR3 sequences; approximately 12% are singletons and the top ten take around 6.8%. The CDR3 loop spans 15 amino acids. CDR1 is SEHNR, CDR2 FQNEAQ, per germline (reference sequence). The V gene lost 3 bases and the J gene lost 4 bases, with 12 bases spanning the gap. The entry originates in a study of CD8 T cells in ankylosing spondylitis. Study-level points and caveats: Matched ankylosing spondylitis synovial fluid reportedly contained a significantly enriched population of disease-linked clones. Ankylosing spondylitis blood appeared to carry a characteristic TCR beta motif of several highly homologous variants.

Sequencing was carried out using blood, either unsorted or a sorted T cell fraction (not recorded which). This chain links TRBV7-9 with TRBJ2-2, with D tentatively TRBD1 (5 bases). This TCR was sampled from a male donor with ankylosing spondylitis. CDR3 coding DNA: TGTGCCAGCAGCTTCATGCAGGGATCCACCGGGGAGCTGTTTTTT. It translates to CASSFMQGSTGELFF. Full variable domain (outside the CDR3, taken from reference TRBV7-9 and TRBJ2-2): DTGVSQNPRHKITKRGQNVTFRCDPISEHNRLYWYRQTLGQGPEFLTYFQNEAQLEKSRLLSDRFSAERPKGSFSTLEIQRTEQGDSAMYLCASSFMQGSTGELFFGEGSRLTVL.